This is a list of T cell receptor beta chains from one sample in a study of identifying expanded T cells in peripheral blood. Generated by immunoSEQ multiplex PCR, the TCRdb table keeps only in-frame clones and is missing some. The table includes tens of thousands of clones, approximately 90% detected once. The sequencing sample was made of blood. These receptors all come from a person aged 18 to 75 in good health. Each CDR3 is given with its conserved first and last residue. A D gene is named only where the DNA matches it firmly. A row's size may be missing; if present it is once, few, many or a size class.

CDR3 length	V gene	clone size	J gene	D gene	CDR3 protein	CDR3 DNA
15	TRBV7-9	-	TRBJ1-4	TRBD1	CASSSPGTGDEKLFF	TGTGCCAGCAGCTCCCCCGGGACAGGGGATGAAAAACTGTTTTTT
13	TRBV11-2	-	TRBJ2-7	-	CASSLDVQYEQYF	TGTGCCAGCAGCTTAGATGTGCAGTACGAGCAGTACTTC
13	TRBV7-9	-	TRBJ2-5	-	CASSLAGVETQYF	TGTGCCAGCAGCTTAGCGGGGGTGGAGACCCAGTACTTC
15	TRBV27	-	TRBJ2-2	-	CASSLGSDRTGELFF	TGTGCCAGCAGTTTAGGCAGTGATCGGACCGGGGAGCTGTTTTTT
16	TRBV28	once	TRBJ2-7	-	CASSSQLGPRPYEQYF	TGTGCCAGCAGTTCCCAATTGGGACCGAGACCCTACGAGCAGTACTTC
14	TRBV5-1	-	TRBJ1-2	-	CASRPGLDADGYTF	TGCGCCAGTCGCCCGGGCCTTGATGCCGATGGCTACACCTTC
17	TRBV9	-	TRBJ1-2	TRBD1	CASSSWTGGYENYGYTF	TGTGCCAGCAGCTCATGGACAGGGGGCTATGAAAACTATGGCTACACCTTC
18	TRBV7-2	-	TRBJ1-1	-	CASIPPIGDGRRYTEAFF	TGTGCCAGCATCCCTCCCATCGGGGACGGGCGAAGGTACACTGAAGCTTTCTTT
14	TRBV28	-	TRBJ1-1	TRBD1	CASSPTGVITEAFF	TGTGCCAGCAGTCCTACAGGGGTGATCACTGAAGCTTTCTTT
14	TRBV11-2	once	TRBJ1-2	-	CASSLVAGMKGYTF	TGTGCCAGCAGCTTAGTGGCAGGGATGAAAGGCTACACCTTC
14	TRBV6-5	-	TRBJ1-4	TRBD1	CASSPGTGIEKLFF	TGTGCCAGCAGCCCCGGGACAGGGATTGAAAAACTGTTTTTT
15	TRBV4-3	-	TRBJ1-5	-	CASSQSQGKDQPQHF	TGCGCCAGCAGCCAGTCACAGGGAAAGGATCAGCCCCAGCATTTT
16	TRBV7-7	-	TRBJ2-6	-	CASSHTTGAGANVLTF	TGTGCTAGCAGCCATACCACAGGTGCCGGGGCCAACGTCCTGACTTTC
16	TRBV6-5	-	TRBJ2-3	TRBD1	CASSYRRQGATDTQYF	TGTGCCAGCAGTTACCGACGACAGGGAGCGACAGATACGCAGTATTTT
16	TRBV6-5	-	TRBJ2-7	TRBD2	CASSYSRTSGRYEQYF	TGTGCCAGCAGTTACTCCCGGACTAGCGGGAGATACGAGCAGTACTTC
13	TRBV27	-	TRBJ2-1	-	CASSGPGTGEQFF	TGTGCCAGCAGTGGGCCGGGGACGGGTGAGCAGTTCTTC
13	TRBV4-2	once	TRBJ2-3	-	CASRPIFTDTQYF	TGTGCCAGCAGGCCCATATTCACAGATACGCAGTATTTT
13	TRBV2	-	TRBJ1-1	TRBD1	CAGRDRGLTEAFF	TGTGCCGGACGGGACAGGGGCCTTACTGAAGCTTTCTTT
16	TRBV5-1	-	TRBJ1-1	-	CASSFMVLTANTEAFF	TGCGCCAGCAGCTTCATGGTTTTAACAGCCAACACTGAAGCTTTCTTT
15	TRBV6-1	-	TRBJ1-2	-	CASSERGDSHYGYTF	TGTGCCAGCAGTGAAAGAGGGGATTCGCACTATGGCTACACCTTC
14	TRBV10-2	-	TRBJ2-7	TRBD1	CASSDAGQGYEQYF	TGCGCCAGCAGTGACGCGGGACAGGGCTACGAGCAGTACTTC
12	TRBV5-6	-	TRBJ1-2	-	CASSLGSYGYTF	TGTGCCAGCAGCTTAGGCAGTTATGGCTACACCTTC
18	TRBV7-8	-	TRBJ2-2	TRBD2	CASSLVPAGGPETGELFF	TGTGCCAGCAGCTTAGTCCCAGCGGGGGGGCCCGAAACCGGGGAGCTGTTTTTT
16	TRBV4-3	-	TRBJ2-3	TRBD2	CASSQAPGGWGDTQYF	TGCGCCAGCAGCCAAGCCCCCGGGGGGTGGGGAGATACGCAGTATTTT
14	TRBV11-2	-	TRBJ1-2	-	CASSSMAGLYGYTF	TGTGCCAGCAGCTCGATGGCTGGGCTCTATGGCTACACCTTC
14	TRBV10-3	-	TRBJ1-2	-	CAISEGGASYGYTF	TGTGCCATCAGTGAGGGGGGGGCGAGCTATGGCTACACCTTC
14	TRBV10-3	-	TRBJ2-5	TRBD2	CAISAGGREETQYF	TGTGCCATCAGTGCAGGCGGGAGGGAGGAGACCCAGTACTTC
15	TRBV10-3	-	TRBJ2-7	-	CAISEKRASTYEQYF	TGTGCCATCAGTGAAAAGCGGGCCAGTACCTACGAGCAGTACTTC